This paragraph reports one T cell receptor beta chain. This CDR3 spans 15 amino acids. Trimming took 5 bases from V and 6 from J; bases not matched to a gene: 9. Germline CDR1 LNHDA, CDR2 SQIVND (reference sequence). This record belongs to a study of PD-1 blockade in classical Hodgkin lymphoma. Repertoires were generated with immunoSEQ multiplex PCR, while TCRdb's copy carries only in-frame clones and drops some. Found here are about 17,000 clones, about 81% of them singletons; the top ten hold 4.6%. All trial patients relapsed after autologous stem cell transplantation. J is TRBJ2-1 and V is TRBV19; TRBD2 matches at 8 bases. Specimen: peripheral blood mononuclear cells (PBMCs), collected at baseline. This TCR derives from a human donor with classical Hodgkin lymphoma. The CDR3 DNA is TGTGCCAGTAGTTTGGGCGGGACTAGATTCAATGAGCAGTTCTTC. Translation gives CASSLGGTRFNEQFF. Full variable domain (outside the CDR3, taken from reference TRBV19 and TRBJ2-1): DGGITQSPKYLFRKEGQNVTLSCEQNLNHDAMYWYRQDPGQGLRLIYYSQIVNDFQKGDIAEGYSVSREKKESFPLTVTSAQKNPTAFYLCASSLGGTRFNEQFFGPGTRLTVL.